The 21 T cell receptor beta chains presented below share a single source sample, sequenced in a study of graft-versus-host responses after intestinal transplantation. No antigen has been identified for these receptors. This table comes from immunoSEQ multiplex PCR, and its TCRdb copy is limited to in-frame clones, with some not included. The profile covers about 89,000 clones, with more than 90% appearing a single time and about 0.3% taken by the ten largest. The material sequenced was unstimulated CD4+ T cells sorted from spleen or lymph node cells, taken before intestinal transplant. All receptors derive from a human donor who received an intestinal transplant.

This clone occurred once. Here the CDR3 reads CASSRGESEAFF. CDR3 bases: TGTGCCAGCAGTAGAGGGGAATCTGAAGCTTTCTTT. The chain uses TRBV6-1 and TRBJ1-1; TRBD1 is a possible D gene (5 bases). V was cut by 5 bases and J by 6 bases, with 10 bases left in between. The CDR3 totals 12 residues. Germline CDR1 reads MNHNS; CDR2 reads SASEGT.

As for this clone: Different DNA sequences within this sample yield the same CDR3. The CDR3 sequence is CASSLYNEQFF. In DNA form, the CDR3 reads TGCGCCAGCAGCTTGTACAATGAGCAGTTCTTC. V gene TRBV5-1 combines with J gene TRBJ2-1, with D unresolved. Germline loops: CDR1 SGHRS, CDR2 YFSETQ. V lost 1 base and J lost 4, with 0 bases in between. The CDR3 has 11 amino acids. Filled out from reference TRBV5-1 and TRBJ2-1, the complete variable domain reads KAGVTQTPRYLIKTRGQQVTLSCSPISGHRSVSWYQQTPGQGLQFLFEYFSETQRNKGNFPGRFSGRQFSNSRSEMNVSTLELGDSALYLCASSLYNEQFFGPGTRLTVL.

The chain employs TRBV5-4 and TRBJ1-2; no reliable D call. Trimming took off 4 bases at V and 9 bases at J, with 22 bases between the two ends. CDR1 is SGHNT and CDR2 is YYREEE in the germline V gene (reference sequence). CDR3 length: 15 amino acids. The CDR3 DNA follows: TGTGCCAGCAGCCTAAAGAATCCTGGAGGAGGGAGCTACACCTTC. The encoded protein is CASSLKNPGGGSYTF.

The chain is built from TRBV19 and TRBJ2-1; the D gene is possibly TRBD2 (6 bases). Deletions cut 5 bases from V and 4 bases from J, with 15 bases between. The CDR3 is made up of 15 amino acids. Germline loops: CDR1 LNHDA, CDR2 SQIVND (reference sequence). CDR3 loop: CASSFRRDRYNEQFF. In DNA form, the CDR3 reads TGTGCCAGTAGTTTTCGGCGGGATAGATACAATGAGCAGTTCTTC.

J is TRBJ1-2 and V is TRBV4-1; D ambiguous. Trimming cost V 2 bases and J 4 bases, with 17 bases left between them. The CDR3 runs to 16 residues. Germline CDR1 and CDR2: MGHRA and YSYEKL. The DNA for the CDR3 is TGCGCCAGCAGCCAACCTCTAAAGGGTCCTACCTATGGCTACACCTTC. Residues: CASSQPLKGPTYGYTF.

This clone has more than one count but fewer than ten. The chain combines TRBV5-5 with TRBJ2-7; D might be TRBD1 or TRBD2, each matching 6 bases. Germline-derived CDR1 and CDR2 are SGHKS and YYEKEE (reference sequence). V gave up 2 bases and J gave up 3 bases, with 18 bases separating them. The CDR3 runs to 16 residues. The DNA for the CDR3 is TGTGCCAGCAGCTTCGAGGGGGGCACGGGTAGCTACGAGCAGTACTTC. Encoded protein: CASSFEGGTGSYEQYF.

This chain links TRBV11-2 with TRBJ2-1; no clear D gene. CDR1 is SGHAT and CDR2 is FQNNGV in the germline V gene. This CDR3 is 13 amino acids long. The germline V and J ends were trimmed by 4 bases and 5 bases, with 9 bases remaining between them. CDR3 DNA: TGTGCCAGCAGCTCCCGCGTAGACAATGAGCAGTTCTTC. It yields the protein CASSSRVDNEQFF. The whole variable domain, remainder taken from reference TRBV11-2 and TRBJ2-1, is EAGVAQSPRYKIIEKRQSVAFWCNPISGHATLYWYQQILGQGPKLLIQFQNNGVVDDSQLPKDRFSAERLKGVDSTLKIQPAKLEDSAVYLCASSSRVDNEQFFGPGTRLTVL.

As regards this clone: This sample also contains other DNA sequences that code for the same CDR3. The chain combines TRBV27 with TRBJ2-7, with D perhaps matching TRBD1 or TRBD2 (5 bases each). The V end lost 3 bases, the J end lost 3 bases, and 15 bases lay between the germline ends. The CDR3 runs 15 residues. Per germline, CDR1 MNHEY and CDR2 SMNVEV (reference sequence). The CDR3, as DNA: TGTGCCAGCAGTTTCGGCCGGGGCCCAGTCTACGAGCAGTACTTC. It specifies CASSFGRGPVYEQYF.

The genes are TRBV27 and TRBJ2-1; TRBD2 is a possible D gene (5 bases). The CDR3 loop spans 14 amino acids. V lost 5 bases to trimming and J lost 1 base, with 9 bases between them. Germline V gene sequence: CDR1 MNHEY, CDR2 SMNVEV (reference sequence). The DNA for the CDR3 is TGTGCCAGCAGTGAGGGCGCGTCCTACAATGAGCAGTTCTTC. It translates to CASSEGASYNEQFF.

The chain uses TRBV6-1 and TRBJ1-2, with D perhaps TRBD1 (6 bases). CDR1 is MNHNS and CDR2 is SASEGT in the germline V gene. CDR3 length: 12 amino acids. Trimming took off 8 bases at V and 7 bases at J, with 14 bases between the two ends. CDR3 amino acids: CASSMGGAGYTF. CDR3 nucleotides: TGTGCCAGCTCCATGGGGGGGGCTGGCTACACCTTC.

This clone has only one observation. The J gene is TRBJ1-1, the V gene TRBV4-2, with unresolved D. Looked up from germline, CDR1 is LGHNA and CDR2 is YNFKEQ. The CDR3 runs to 14 residues. V shed 4 bases and J shed 3 bases, with 12 bases lying between them. For the CDR3, the DNA is TGTGCCAGCAGCCCCCGAGGCCGACACACTGAAGCTTTCTTT. Translating it yields CASSPRGRHTEAFF.

The CDR3 here is CSGREQGEYGYTF. In DNA, the CDR3 is TGCAGCGGCCGTGAGCAGGGAGAATATGGCTACACCTTC. The chain couples TRBV29-1 to TRBJ1-2; TRBD1 might be the D (5 bases). Germline V gene sequence: CDR1 SQVTM, CDR2 ANQGSEA. V was pared by 7 bases and J by 5 bases, with 17 bases between. The CDR3 has 13 residues.

The chain recombines TRBV28 with TRBJ2-4; D not resolved. The germline V gene encodes CDR1 MDHEN and CDR2 SYDVKM. Trimming cost V 6 bases and J 0 bases, with 12 bases left between them. CDR3 size: 15 residues. The DNA for the CDR3 is TGTGCCAGCAGCCCCGGTGGAGTAGCCAAAAACATTCAGTACTTC. It codes for CASSPGGVAKNIQYF.

V gene TRBV6-5 combines with J gene TRBJ2-5, with unresolved D. Per the germline V gene, CDR1 is MNHEY and CDR2 is SVGAGI. This CDR3 spans 15 amino acids. V was shortened by 0 bases and J by 1 base, with 9 bases between the two germline ends. The CDR3 reads CASSYSPGLQETQYF. The CDR3 coding sequence is TGTGCCAGCAGTTACTCTCCCGGCCTCCAAGAGACCCAGTACTTC.

The rearrangement joins TRBV7-9 to TRBJ2-7, with D possibly matching TRBD1 (5 bases). CDR1 and CDR2 (germline): SEHNR, FQNEAQ (reference sequence). CDR3 length: 13 amino acids. V lost 1 base and J 7 bases, leaving 11 bases between the germline ends. This chain's CDR3 is CASSLDARVEQYF. The CDR3 nucleotides are TGTGCCAGCAGCTTAGATGCCAGGGTTGAGCAGTACTTC.

This clone was counted between two and nine times. The chain couples TRBV10-3 to TRBJ2-5, with 7 bases that match TRBD1. J gave up 2 bases and V 6 bases, and 9 bases lay outside the gene matches. CDR3 length equals 15 residues. From germline, CDR1 is ENHRY and CDR2 SYGVKD. CDR3: CAISASGTDQETQYF. In nucleotides, the CDR3 is TGTGCCATCAGCGCAAGTGGGACAGATCAAGAGACCCAGTACTTC.

The rearrangement joins TRBV4-1 to TRBJ1-3; D unclear. The CDR3 spans 16 residues. Trimming stripped 4 bases from V and 4 bases from J, with 17 bases between. Germline V gene sequence: CDR1 MGHRA, CDR2 YSYEKL. CDR3 residues: CASSLLVGRSGNTIYF. In DNA, the CDR3 is TGCGCCAGCAGCCTCCTTGTGGGGAGGTCCGGAAACACCATATATTTT.

The gene calls are TRBV6-6 and TRBJ1-5; maybe TRBD1 (5 bases). The CDR3 totals 16 residues. Germline V gene sequence: CDR1 MNHNY, CDR2 SVGAGI (reference sequence). Trimming took off 2 bases at V and 3 bases at J, with 14 bases between the two ends. CDR3 in DNA: TGTGCCAGCAGTTACCCCCCAACAGGAAACAATCAGCCCCAGCATTTT. Amino acids: CASSYPPTGNNQPQHF.

In DNA, the CDR3 is TGTGCCAGCAGCGCCCGAGTCTCAGATACGCAGTATTTT. Its protein product is CASSARVSDTQYF. The chain has TRBV4-2 and TRBJ2-3, with D unresolved. CDR3 length: 13 amino acids. The V gene's germline CDR1 is LGHNA and CDR2 YNFKEQ. Trimming pared 5 bases from V and 4 bases from J, leaving 10 bases between.

This clone was seen once. As DNA, the CDR3 is TGTGCAAGTCGCTCCCGGACTAGCGGAGATATTTACAATGAGCAGTTCTTC. It encodes CASRSRTSGDIYNEQFF. The chain combines TRBV12-2 with TRBJ2-1; the D call in the table, TRBD2, was not verified against the DNA. TRBV12-2 is classified as a pseudogene. CDR3 length: 17 residues.

This clone was observed a few times. The rearrangement joins TRBV6-6 to TRBJ1-5; D uncertain. Germline-derived CDR1 and CDR2 are MNHNY and SVGAGI (reference sequence). CDR3 length equals 13 residues. The ends were cut back, 2 bases at V and 7 bases at J, with 9 bases in the middle. CDR3 sequence reads: CASSYGYGQPQHF. The CDR3 DNA reads as TGTGCCAGCAGTTACGGTTACGGCCAGCCCCAGCATTTT.